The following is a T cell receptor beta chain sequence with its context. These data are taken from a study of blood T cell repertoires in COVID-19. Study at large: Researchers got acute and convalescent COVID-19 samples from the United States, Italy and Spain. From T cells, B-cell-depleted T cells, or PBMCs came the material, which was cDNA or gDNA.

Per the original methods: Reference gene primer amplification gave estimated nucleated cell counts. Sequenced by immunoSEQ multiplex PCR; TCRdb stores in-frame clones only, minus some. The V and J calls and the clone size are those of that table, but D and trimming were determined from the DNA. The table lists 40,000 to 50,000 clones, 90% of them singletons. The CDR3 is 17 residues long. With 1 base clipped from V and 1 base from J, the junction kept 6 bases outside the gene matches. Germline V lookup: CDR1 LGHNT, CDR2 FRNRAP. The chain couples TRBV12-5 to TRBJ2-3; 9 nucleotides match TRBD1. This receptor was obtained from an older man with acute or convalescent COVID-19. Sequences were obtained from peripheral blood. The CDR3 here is CASGLETGGPGTDTQYF. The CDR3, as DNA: TGTGCTAGTGGTTTGGAGACAGGGGGTCCGGGCACAGATACGCAGTATTTT.